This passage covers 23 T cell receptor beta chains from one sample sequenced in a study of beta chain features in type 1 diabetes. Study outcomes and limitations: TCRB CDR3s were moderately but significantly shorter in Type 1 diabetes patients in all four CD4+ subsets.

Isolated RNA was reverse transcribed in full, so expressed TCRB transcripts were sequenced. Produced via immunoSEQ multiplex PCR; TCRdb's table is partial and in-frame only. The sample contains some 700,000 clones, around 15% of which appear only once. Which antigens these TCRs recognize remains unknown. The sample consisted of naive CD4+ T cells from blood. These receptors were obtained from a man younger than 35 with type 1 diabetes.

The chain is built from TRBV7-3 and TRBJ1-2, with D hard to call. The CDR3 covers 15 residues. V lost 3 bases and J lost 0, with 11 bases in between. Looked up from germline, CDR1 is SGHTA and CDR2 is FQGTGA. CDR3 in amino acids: CASSFDRAANYGYTF. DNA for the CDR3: TGTGCCAGCAGCTTTGACCGGGCGGCTAACTATGGCTACACCTTC.

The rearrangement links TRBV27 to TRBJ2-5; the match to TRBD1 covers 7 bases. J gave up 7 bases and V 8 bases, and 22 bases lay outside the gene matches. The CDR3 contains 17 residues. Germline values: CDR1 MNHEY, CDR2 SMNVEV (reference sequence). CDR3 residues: CASGPGIGTDIIMTQYF. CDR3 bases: TGTGCCAGCGGGCCCGGGATCGGGACAGACATCATAATGACCCAGTACTTC.

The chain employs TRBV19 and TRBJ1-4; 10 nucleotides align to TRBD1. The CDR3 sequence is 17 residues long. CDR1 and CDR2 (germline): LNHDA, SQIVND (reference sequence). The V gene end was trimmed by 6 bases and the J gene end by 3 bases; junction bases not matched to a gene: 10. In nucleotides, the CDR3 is TGTGCCAGTAGGACCCTCCCGGGACAGGGGTCTAATGAAAAACTGTTTTTT. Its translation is CASRTLPGQGSNEKLFF.

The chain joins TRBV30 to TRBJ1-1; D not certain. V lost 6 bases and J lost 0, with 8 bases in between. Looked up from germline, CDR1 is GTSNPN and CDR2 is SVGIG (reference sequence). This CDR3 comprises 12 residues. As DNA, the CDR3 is TGTGCCTGTAGGAAGGTGAACACTGAAGCTTTCTTT. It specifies CACRKVNTEAFF.

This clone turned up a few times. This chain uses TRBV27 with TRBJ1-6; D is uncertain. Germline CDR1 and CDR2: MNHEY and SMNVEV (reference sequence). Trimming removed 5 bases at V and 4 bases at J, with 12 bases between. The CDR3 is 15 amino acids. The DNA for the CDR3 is TGTGCCAGCAGTCCCGGTGTATCTTATAATTCACCCCTCCACTTT. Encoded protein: CASSPGVSYNSPLHF.

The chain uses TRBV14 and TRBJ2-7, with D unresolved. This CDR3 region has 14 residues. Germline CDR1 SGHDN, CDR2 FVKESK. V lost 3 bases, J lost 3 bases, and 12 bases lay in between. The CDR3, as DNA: TGTGCCAGCAGCCATGGGCAGTTAAGCTACGAGCAGTACTTC. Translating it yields CASSHGQLSYEQYF. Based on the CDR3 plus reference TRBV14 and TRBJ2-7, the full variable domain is EAGVTQFPSHSVIEKGQTVTLRCDPISGHDNLYWYRRVMGKEIKFLLHFVKESKQDESGMPNNRFLAERTGGTYSTLKVQPAELEDSGVYFCASSHGQLSYEQYFGPGTRLTVT.

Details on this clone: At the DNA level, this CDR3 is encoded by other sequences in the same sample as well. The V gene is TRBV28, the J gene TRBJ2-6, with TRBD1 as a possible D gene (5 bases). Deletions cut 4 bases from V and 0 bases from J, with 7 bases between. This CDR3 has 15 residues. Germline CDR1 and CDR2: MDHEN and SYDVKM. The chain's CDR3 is CASSSTGSGANVLTF. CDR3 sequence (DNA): TGTGCCAGCAGTTCCACAGGCTCTGGGGCCAACGTCCTGACTTTC.

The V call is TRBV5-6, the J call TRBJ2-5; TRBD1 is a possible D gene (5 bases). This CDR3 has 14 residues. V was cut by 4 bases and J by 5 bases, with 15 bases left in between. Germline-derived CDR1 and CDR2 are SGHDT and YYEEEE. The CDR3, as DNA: TGTGCCAGCAGCCCCGCCTCAGGGTTGGAGACCCAGTACTTC. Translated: CASSPASGLETQYF.

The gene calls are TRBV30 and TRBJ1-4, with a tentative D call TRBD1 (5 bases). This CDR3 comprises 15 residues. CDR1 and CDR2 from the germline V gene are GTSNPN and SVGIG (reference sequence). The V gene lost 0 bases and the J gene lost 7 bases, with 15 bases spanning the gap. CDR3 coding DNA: TGTGCCTGGAGTGTACAAGACAGTCTGAGTGAAAAACTGTTTTTT. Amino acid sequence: CAWSVQDSLSEKLFF. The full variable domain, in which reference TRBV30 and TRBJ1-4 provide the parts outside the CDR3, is SQTIHQWPATLVQPVGSPLSLECTVEGTSNPNLYWYRQAAGRGLQLLFYSVGIGQISSEVPQNLSASRPQDRQFILSSKKLLLSDSGFYLCAWSVQDSLSEKLFFGSGTQLSVL.

The CDR3 nucleotides are TGCAGCGCGGGAACGGGACGTATCCAAGAGACCCAGTACTTC. Its translation is CSAGTGRIQETQYF. This chain joins TRBV29-1 and TRBJ2-5; D may be TRBD1 or TRBD2 (5 bases each). This CDR3 is 14 amino acids long. The germline gives CDR1 SQVTM, CDR2 ANQGSEA. V lost 7 bases, J lost 1 base, and 16 bases lay in between.

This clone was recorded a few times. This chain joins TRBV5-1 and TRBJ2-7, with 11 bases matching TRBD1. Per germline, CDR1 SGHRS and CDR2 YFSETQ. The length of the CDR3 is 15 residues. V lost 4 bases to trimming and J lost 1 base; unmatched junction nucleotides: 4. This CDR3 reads CASSPRDRGSYEQYF. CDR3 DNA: TGCGCCAGCAGCCCCCGGGACAGGGGGTCCTACGAGCAGTACTTC. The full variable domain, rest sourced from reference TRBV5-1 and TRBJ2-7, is KAGVTQTPRYLIKTRGQQVTLSCSPISGHRSVSWYQQTPGQGLQFLFEYFSETQRNKGNFPGRFSGRQFSNSRSEMNVSTLELGDSALYLCASSPRDRGSYEQYFGPGTRLTVT.

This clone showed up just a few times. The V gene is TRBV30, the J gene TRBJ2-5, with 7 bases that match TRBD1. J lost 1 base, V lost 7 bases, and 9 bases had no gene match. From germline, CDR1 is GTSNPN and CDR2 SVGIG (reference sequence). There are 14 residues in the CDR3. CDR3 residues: CAYTPRGFQETQYF. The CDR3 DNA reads TGTGCCTATACCCCCAGGGGGTTCCAAGAGACCCAGTACTTC.

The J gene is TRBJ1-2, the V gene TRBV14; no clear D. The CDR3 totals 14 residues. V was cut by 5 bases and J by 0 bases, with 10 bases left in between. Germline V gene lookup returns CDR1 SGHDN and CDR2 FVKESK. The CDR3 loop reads CASSTRVANYGYTF. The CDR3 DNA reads TGTGCCAGCAGCACGAGGGTAGCTAACTATGGCTACACCTTC.

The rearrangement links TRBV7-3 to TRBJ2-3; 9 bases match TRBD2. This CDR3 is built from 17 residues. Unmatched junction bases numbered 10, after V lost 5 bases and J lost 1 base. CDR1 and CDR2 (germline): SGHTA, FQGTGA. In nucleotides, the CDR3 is TGTGCCAGCAGCCCCGGCCGGGCTAGCGGGGGCACAGATACGCAGTATTTT. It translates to CASSPGRASGGTDTQYF.

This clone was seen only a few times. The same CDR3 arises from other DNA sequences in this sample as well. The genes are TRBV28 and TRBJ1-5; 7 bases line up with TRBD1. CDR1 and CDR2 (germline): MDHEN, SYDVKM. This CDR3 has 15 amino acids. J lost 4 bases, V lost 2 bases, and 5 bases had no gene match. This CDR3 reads CASSLTGAGNQPQHF. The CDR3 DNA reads TGTGCCAGCAGTTTAACAGGGGCAGGGAATCAGCCCCAGCATTTT. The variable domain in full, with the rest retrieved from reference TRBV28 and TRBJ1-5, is DVKVTQSSRYLVKRTGEKVFLECVQDMDHENMFWYRQDPGLGLRLIYFSYDVKMKEKGDIPEGYSVSREKKERFSLILESASTNQTSMYLCASSLTGAGNQPQHFGDGTRLSIL.

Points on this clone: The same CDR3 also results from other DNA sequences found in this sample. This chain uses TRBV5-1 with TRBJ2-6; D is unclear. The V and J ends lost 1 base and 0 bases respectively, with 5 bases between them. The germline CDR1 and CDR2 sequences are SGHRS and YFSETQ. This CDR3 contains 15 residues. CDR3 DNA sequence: TGCGCCAGCAGCTTGACCGTCTCTGGGGCCAACGTCCTGACTTTC. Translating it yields CASSLTVSGANVLTF. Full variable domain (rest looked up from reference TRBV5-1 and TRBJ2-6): KAGVTQTPRYLIKTRGQQVTLSCSPISGHRSVSWYQQTPGQGLQFLFEYFSETQRNKGNFPGRFSGRQFSNSRSEMNVSTLELGDSALYLCASSLTVSGANVLTFGAGSRLTVL.

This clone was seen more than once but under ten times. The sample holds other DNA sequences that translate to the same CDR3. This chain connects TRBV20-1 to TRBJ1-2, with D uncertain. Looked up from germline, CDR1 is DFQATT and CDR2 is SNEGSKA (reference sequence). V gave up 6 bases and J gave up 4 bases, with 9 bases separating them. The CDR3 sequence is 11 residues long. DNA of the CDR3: TGCAGTGCCCGGACTTCCTATGGCTACACCTTC. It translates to CSARTSYGYTF.

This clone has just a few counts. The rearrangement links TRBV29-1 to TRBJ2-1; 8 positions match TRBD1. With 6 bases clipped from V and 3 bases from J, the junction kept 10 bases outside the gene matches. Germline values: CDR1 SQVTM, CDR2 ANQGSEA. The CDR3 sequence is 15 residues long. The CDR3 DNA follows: TGCAGCGTGGGTCCGAGACAGGGGAACTACAATGAGCAGTTCTTC. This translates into CSVGPRQGNYNEQFF.

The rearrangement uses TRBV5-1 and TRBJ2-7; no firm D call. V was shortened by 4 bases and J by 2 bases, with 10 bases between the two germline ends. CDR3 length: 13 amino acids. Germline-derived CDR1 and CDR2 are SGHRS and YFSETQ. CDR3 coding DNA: TGCGCCAGCAGCCCCGTAGGGCCCTACGAGCAGTACTTC. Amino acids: CASSPVGPYEQYF.

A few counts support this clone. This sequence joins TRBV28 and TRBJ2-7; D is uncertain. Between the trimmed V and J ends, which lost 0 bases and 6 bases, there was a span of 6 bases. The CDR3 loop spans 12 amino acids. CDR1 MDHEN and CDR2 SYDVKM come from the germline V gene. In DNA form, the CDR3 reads TGTGCCAGCAGTTTATGGCTGGCCGAGCAGTACTTC. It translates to CASSLWLAEQYF.

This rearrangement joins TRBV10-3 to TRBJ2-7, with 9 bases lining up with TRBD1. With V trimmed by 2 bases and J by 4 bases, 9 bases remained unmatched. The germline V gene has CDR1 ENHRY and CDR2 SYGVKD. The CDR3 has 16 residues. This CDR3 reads CAISEGGQGIGYEQYF. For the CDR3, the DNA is TGTGCCATCAGTGAGGGGGGACAGGGAATAGGGTACGAGCAGTACTTC.

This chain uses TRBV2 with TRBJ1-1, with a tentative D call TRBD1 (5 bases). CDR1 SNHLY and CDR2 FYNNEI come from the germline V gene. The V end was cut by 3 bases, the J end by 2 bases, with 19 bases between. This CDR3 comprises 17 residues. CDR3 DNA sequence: TGTGCCAGCAGTGAGATGGGCTTCGGGACCCTAAACACTGAAGCTTTCTTT. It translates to CASSEMGFGTLNTEAFF.

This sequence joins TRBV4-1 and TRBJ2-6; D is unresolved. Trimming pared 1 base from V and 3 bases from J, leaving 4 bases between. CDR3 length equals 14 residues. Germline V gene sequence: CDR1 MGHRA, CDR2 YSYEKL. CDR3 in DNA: TGCGCCAGCAGCCAAGCCCTTGGGGCCAACGTCCTGACTTTC. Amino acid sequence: CASSQALGANVLTF.